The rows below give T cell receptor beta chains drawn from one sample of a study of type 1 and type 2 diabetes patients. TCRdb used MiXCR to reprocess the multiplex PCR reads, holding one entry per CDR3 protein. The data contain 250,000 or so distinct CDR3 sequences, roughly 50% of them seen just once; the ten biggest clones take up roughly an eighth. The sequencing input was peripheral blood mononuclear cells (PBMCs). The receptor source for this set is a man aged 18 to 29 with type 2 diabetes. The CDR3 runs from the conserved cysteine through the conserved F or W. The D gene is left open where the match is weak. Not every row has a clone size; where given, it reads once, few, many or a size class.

CDR3 DNA: TGCGCCACCAGCAGAGATCAGCCCCTGTACCAAGAGACCCAGTTCTTC; CDR3 protein: CATSRDQPLYQETQFF; clone size: .; D gene: .; J gene: TRBJ2-1; V gene: TRBV15
CDR3 DNA: TGTGCCAGCAGTTACATAGGACTGAACATCGGGGAGCTGTTTTTT; CDR3 protein: CASSYIGLNIGELFF; clone size: .; D gene: .; J gene: TRBJ2-2; V gene: TRBV6-5
CDR3 DNA: TGCAGTGCTCCCCGGGGAGGCCCAAACGAGCAGTACTTC; CDR3 protein: CSAPRGGPNEQYF; clone size: .; D gene: .; J gene: TRBJ2-7; V gene: TRBV20-1
CDR3 DNA: TGCAGTGCTAGACCGACTAGCGGGGCCTCCTACGAGCAGTACTTC; CDR3 protein: CSARPTSGASYEQYF; clone size: few; D gene: TRBD2; J gene: TRBJ2-7; V gene: TRBV20-1
CDR3 DNA: TGTGCCAGCAGCTCGGCTTCCTACGAGCAGTACTTC; CDR3 protein: CASSSASYEQYF; clone size: many; D gene: .; J gene: TRBJ2-7; V gene: TRBV7-2
CDR3 DNA: TGCAGCGTGAGGCAGGAAACCAATGAGCAGTTCTTC; CDR3 protein: CSVRQETNEQFF; clone size: .; D gene: .; J gene: TRBJ2-1; V gene: TRBV29-1
CDR3 DNA: TGCGCCAGCAGCCAAGGCGAGTTGACCTCCAAAAACATTCAGTACTTC; CDR3 protein: CASSQGELTSKNIQYF; clone size: .; D gene: .; J gene: TRBJ2-4; V gene: TRBV4-3
CDR3 DNA: TGTGCCACCAGCAGAGAAACAGAGATTCATCGTCTCCACTTT; CDR3 protein: CATSRETEIHRLHF; clone size: .; D gene: .; J gene: TRBJ1-6; V gene: TRBV15
CDR3 DNA: TGTGCCAGCACCTCCGGGCAGGGCAGGGAAAAACTGTTTTTT; CDR3 protein: CASTSGQGREKLFF; clone size: .; D gene: .; J gene: TRBJ1-4; V gene: TRBV2
CDR3 DNA: TGTGCCAGTAGTATGAGACAGGGAACAGATACGCAGTATTTT; CDR3 protein: CASSMRQGTDTQYF; clone size: .; D gene: TRBD1; J gene: TRBJ2-3; V gene: TRBV19
CDR3 DNA: TGCAGCGTTAAGACAGGGGACTACGAGCAGTACTTC; CDR3 protein: CSVKTGDYEQYF; clone size: few; D gene: TRBD1; J gene: TRBJ2-7; V gene: TRBV29-1
CDR3 DNA: TGTGCCAGCAGCCAAGGAGGGACTAGCGGGCCCATTCATTCGAACACCGGGGAGCTGTTTTTT; CDR3 protein: CASSQGGTSGPIHSNTGELFF; clone size: .; D gene: TRBD2; J gene: TRBJ2-2; V gene: TRBV4-2
CDR3 DNA: TGTGCCAGCAGTTTGAGTGCTTTAGGCGGAGCTTTCTTT; CDR3 protein: CASSLSALGGAFF; clone size: .; D gene: .; J gene: TRBJ1-1; V gene: TRBV27
CDR3 DNA: TGCGCCAGCAGCTTGGGGCTGGATTCCACTGAAGCTTTCTTT; CDR3 protein: CASSLGLDSTEAFF; clone size: few; D gene: .; J gene: TRBJ1-1; V gene: TRBV5-1
CDR3 DNA: TGTGCCAGCAGCTTAGGCGGGACCCCCAATGAGCAGTTCTTC; CDR3 protein: CASSLGGTPNEQFF; clone size: .; D gene: .; J gene: TRBJ2-1; V gene: TRBV7-7
CDR3 DNA: TGTGCCAGCAGCTTAGAGGTGGGGACGGCGGAAGCTTTCTTT; CDR3 protein: CASSLEVGTAEAFF; clone size: .; D gene: .; J gene: TRBJ1-1; V gene: TRBV11-2
CDR3 DNA: TGTGCCAGCAGTTTCCCCCAGGGTACTGAAGCTTTCTTT; CDR3 protein: CASSFPQGTEAFF; clone size: .; D gene: .; J gene: TRBJ1-1; V gene: TRBV28
CDR3 DNA: TGTGCCAGCAGCCTGTTTCAGGGGGGAGAGACCCAGTACTTC; CDR3 protein: CASSLFQGGETQYF; clone size: once; D gene: .; J gene: TRBJ2-5; V gene: TRBV12-3/TRBV12-4
CDR3 DNA: TGTGCCAGTAGTCGGGCCGGACAGGCGAATTCACCCCTCCACTTT; CDR3 protein: CASSRAGQANSPLHF; clone size: .; D gene: TRBD1; J gene: TRBJ1-6; V gene: TRBV19
CDR3 DNA: TGTGCCAGCAGCGCTACAGGGACCGGGGAGCTGTTTTTT; CDR3 protein: CASSATGTGELFF; clone size: .; D gene: .; J gene: TRBJ2-2; V gene: TRBV6-1
CDR3 DNA: TGTGCCAGTAGCTTGCTCGCAGGGCTGAACACTGAAGCTTTCTTT; CDR3 protein: CASSLLAGLNTEAFF; clone size: .; D gene: .; J gene: TRBJ1-1; V gene: TRBV19
CDR3 DNA: TGTGCCAGCAGTGAAGCGCTTCGTGATTTCTATGGCTACACCTTC; CDR3 protein: CASSEALRDFYGYTF; clone size: .; D gene: .; J gene: TRBJ1-2; V gene: TRBV7-3
CDR3 DNA: TGTGCCAGTAGCCCCCCCGCCAGGGCGTTTGTCTCCTACAATGAGCAGTTCTTC; CDR3 protein: CASSPPARAFVSYNEQFF; clone size: .; D gene: .; J gene: TRBJ2-1; V gene: TRBV2
CDR3 DNA: TGTGCCTGGGCTGTAGGGGGAGGAAAACTGTTTTTT; CDR3 protein: CAWAVGGGKLFF; clone size: .; D gene: .; J gene: TRBJ1-4; V gene: TRBV30
CDR3 DNA: TGTGCCAGCAGCTCACCCAAGAACAGGGGGACTCACTACGAGCAGTACTTC; CDR3 protein: CASSSPKNRGTHYEQYF; clone size: .; D gene: TRBD1; J gene: TRBJ2-7; V gene: TRBV7-2
CDR3 DNA: TGTGCCAGTAGTACCTGGACTGAAGCTTTCTTT; CDR3 protein: CASSTWTEAFF; clone size: few; D gene: .; J gene: TRBJ1-1; V gene: TRBV19
CDR3 DNA: TGTGCCAGCAGCACGATGACAGGGGGTCAGCCCCAGCATTTT; CDR3 protein: CASSTMTGGQPQHF; clone size: .; D gene: TRBD1; J gene: TRBJ1-5; V gene: TRBV28
CDR3 DNA: TGTGCCAGCAGTGGTGCTAGCGGGGGGAGCTACGAGCAGTACTTC; CDR3 protein: CASSGASGGSYEQYF; clone size: .; D gene: TRBD2; J gene: TRBJ2-7; V gene: TRBV2
CDR3 DNA: TGTGCCAGCAGCGTAGTTTCCTCCATTTCTGGAAACACCATATATTTT; CDR3 protein: CASSVVSSISGNTIYF; clone size: .; D gene: .; J gene: TRBJ1-3; V gene: TRBV9
CDR3 DNA: TGTGCCAGTAGTTTAAGGGACAGCCTCAATCAGCCCCAGCATTTT; CDR3 protein: CASSLRDSLNQPQHF; clone size: .; D gene: TRBD1; J gene: TRBJ1-5; V gene: TRBV19
CDR3 DNA: TGTGCCTGGAGTGATCCGGGTCTGGAGTACTTC; CDR3 protein: CAWSDPGLEYF; clone size: .; D gene: .; J gene: TRBJ2-5; V gene: TRBV30
CDR3 DNA: TGTGCCAGCAGCCCCGACGCCCCAAGGAGCCAAGAGACCCAGTACTTC; CDR3 protein: CASSPDAPRSQETQYF; clone size: .; D gene: .; J gene: TRBJ2-5; V gene: TRBV14
CDR3 DNA: TGTGCCATCAGCGCGGCCCAGGGGATTTCCTACGAGCAGTACTTC; CDR3 protein: CAISAAQGISYEQYF; clone size: .; D gene: .; J gene: TRBJ2-7; V gene: TRBV6-6
CDR3 DNA: TGCAGTGCTGCTTTGACTAGGATGTCCTACGAGCAGTACTTC; CDR3 protein: CSAALTRMSYEQYF; clone size: .; D gene: .; J gene: TRBJ2-7; V gene: TRBV20-1
CDR3 DNA: TGTGCCAGCAGTTACGACGGAGGGTATGGCTACACCTTC; CDR3 protein: CASSYDGGYGYTF; clone size: few; D gene: .; J gene: TRBJ1-2; V gene: TRBV6-6
CDR3 DNA: TGTGCCAGCAGCTTTAATGCGGGAGTCACAGATACGCAGTATTTT; CDR3 protein: CASSFNAGVTDTQYF; clone size: .; D gene: TRBD2; J gene: TRBJ2-3; V gene: TRBV7-2
CDR3 DNA: TGTGCTGCTGGTGGATCCTACAATGAGCAGTTCTTC; CDR3 protein: CAAGGSYNEQFF; clone size: once; D gene: .; J gene: TRBJ2-1; V gene: TRBV28
CDR3 DNA: TGTGCCAGCAGCTTAGAGCTGGCAGGGTACCCCATCGAGCAGTACTTC; CDR3 protein: CASSLELAGYPIEQYF; clone size: .; D gene: .; J gene: TRBJ2-7; V gene: TRBV7-8
CDR3 DNA: TGTGCCAGCACCTTCGGCCAACGCTCCTACAATGAGCAGTTCTTC; CDR3 protein: CASTFGQRSYNEQFF; clone size: .; D gene: .; J gene: TRBJ2-1; V gene: TRBV12-3/TRBV12-4
CDR3 DNA: TGTGCCAGCAGAGAGATGACAGGGCATGTCAATGAGCAGTTCTTC; CDR3 protein: CASREMTGHVNEQFF; clone size: .; D gene: TRBD1; J gene: TRBJ2-1; V gene: TRBV2
CDR3 DNA: TGTGCCAGCAGCCAAGAGGGGGGAGAGGAGACCCAGTACTTC; CDR3 protein: CASSQEGGEETQYF; clone size: .; D gene: .; J gene: TRBJ2-5; V gene: TRBV4-1
CDR3 DNA: TGTGCCAGCAGTTTCTTTGCCGGGGCCAACGTCCTGACTTTC; CDR3 protein: CASSFFAGANVLTF; clone size: few; D gene: .; J gene: TRBJ2-6; V gene: TRBV6-2/TRBV6-3
CDR3 DNA: TGTGCCACCGGGACAGTGTCGAGCTCCTACAATGAGCAGTTCTTC; CDR3 protein: CATGTVSSSYNEQFF; clone size: .; D gene: TRBD1; J gene: TRBJ2-1; V gene: TRBV19
CDR3 DNA: TGCAGTGCTATCAGACCCCTACAGAACTATGGCTACACCTTC; CDR3 protein: CSAIRPLQNYGYTF; clone size: .; D gene: .; J gene: TRBJ1-2; V gene: TRBV20-1
CDR3 DNA: TGTGCCAGCACTCGGTCGTTCGGTGAAAAACTGTTTTTT; CDR3 protein: CASTRSFGEKLFF; clone size: few; D gene: .; J gene: TRBJ1-4; V gene: TRBV6-5
CDR3 DNA: TGTGCCAGCTCACCCTCTTTCTTTAGGACCCAAGAGACCCAGTACTTC; CDR3 protein: CASSPSFFRTQETQYF; clone size: .; D gene: .; J gene: TRBJ2-5; V gene: TRBV18
CDR3 DNA: TGTGCCAGCAGCGCGTACAGGGATGGTGTGGAGACCCAGTACTTC; CDR3 protein: CASSAYRDGVETQYF; clone size: few; D gene: .; J gene: TRBJ2-5; V gene: TRBV9
CDR3 DNA: TGTGCCAGTAGTACTACGACTGGGTTGCATGAGCAGTTCTTC; CDR3 protein: CASSTTTGLHEQFF; clone size: .; D gene: .; J gene: TRBJ2-1; V gene: TRBV19
CDR3 DNA: TGTGCCAGCAGTTTTGGGCGGGGCTCTGAAGCTTTCTTT; CDR3 protein: CASSFGRGSEAFF; clone size: .; D gene: .; J gene: TRBJ1-1; V gene: TRBV28
CDR3 DNA: TGCGCCAGCAGTGAGTCCGGGACAGGGGGCCCAGATACGCAGTATTTT; CDR3 protein: CASSESGTGGPDTQYF; clone size: .; D gene: TRBD1; J gene: TRBJ2-3; V gene: TRBV10-2
CDR3 DNA: TGTGCCGGCCGAGAGAAGGGAGCAGGGAATTCACCCCTCCACTTT; CDR3 protein: CAGREKGAGNSPLHF; clone size: .; D gene: .; J gene: TRBJ1-6; V gene: TRBV2
CDR3 DNA: TGCAGTGCGCCGAAGGAGACATGGGGAAACGAGCAGTACTTC; CDR3 protein: CSAPKETWGNEQYF; clone size: few; D gene: .; J gene: TRBJ2-7; V gene: TRBV20-1
CDR3 DNA: TGTGCCAGCAGTTCGGCCAGTGGTCGGGAAGCTTTCTTT; CDR3 protein: CASSSASGREAFF; clone size: .; D gene: .; J gene: TRBJ1-1; V gene: TRBV6-6